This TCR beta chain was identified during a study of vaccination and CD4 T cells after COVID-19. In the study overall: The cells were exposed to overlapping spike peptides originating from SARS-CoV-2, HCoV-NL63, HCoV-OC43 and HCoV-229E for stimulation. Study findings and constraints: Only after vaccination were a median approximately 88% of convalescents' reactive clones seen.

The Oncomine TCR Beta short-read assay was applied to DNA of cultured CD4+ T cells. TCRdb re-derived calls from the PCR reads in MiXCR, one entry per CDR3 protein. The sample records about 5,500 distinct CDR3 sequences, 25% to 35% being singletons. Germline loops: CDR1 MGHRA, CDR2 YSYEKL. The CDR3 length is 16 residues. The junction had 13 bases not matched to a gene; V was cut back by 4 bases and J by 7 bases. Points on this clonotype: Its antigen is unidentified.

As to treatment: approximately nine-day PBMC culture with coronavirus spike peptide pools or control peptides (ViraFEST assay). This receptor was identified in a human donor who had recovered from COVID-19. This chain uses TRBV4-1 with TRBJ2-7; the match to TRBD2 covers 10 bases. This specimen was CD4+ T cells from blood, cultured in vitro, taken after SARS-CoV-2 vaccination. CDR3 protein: CASSRAGSGGAGEQYF. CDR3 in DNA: TGCGCCAGCAGCCGCGCGGGAAGCGGGGGGGCGGGGGAGCAGTACTTC.